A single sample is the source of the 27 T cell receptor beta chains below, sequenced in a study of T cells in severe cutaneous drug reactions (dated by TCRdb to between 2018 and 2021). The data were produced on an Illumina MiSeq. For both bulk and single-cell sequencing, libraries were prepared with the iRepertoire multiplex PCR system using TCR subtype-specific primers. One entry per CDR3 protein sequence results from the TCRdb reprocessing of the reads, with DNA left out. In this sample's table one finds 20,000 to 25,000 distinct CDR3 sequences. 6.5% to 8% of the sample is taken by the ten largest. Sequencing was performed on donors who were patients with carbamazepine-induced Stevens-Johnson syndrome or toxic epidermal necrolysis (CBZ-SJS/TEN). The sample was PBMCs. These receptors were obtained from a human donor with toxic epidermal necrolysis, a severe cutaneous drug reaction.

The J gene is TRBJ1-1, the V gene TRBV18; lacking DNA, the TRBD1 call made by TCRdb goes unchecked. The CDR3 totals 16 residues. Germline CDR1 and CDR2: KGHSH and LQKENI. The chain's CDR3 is CASSLGAQGSGTEAFF.

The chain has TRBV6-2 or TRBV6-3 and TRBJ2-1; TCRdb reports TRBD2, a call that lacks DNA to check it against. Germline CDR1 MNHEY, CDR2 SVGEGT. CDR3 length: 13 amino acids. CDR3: CASSPHRAHEQFF.

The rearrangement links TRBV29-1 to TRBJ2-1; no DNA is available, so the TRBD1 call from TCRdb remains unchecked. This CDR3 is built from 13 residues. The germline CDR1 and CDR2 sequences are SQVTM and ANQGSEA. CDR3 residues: CSVEATGGFEQFF.

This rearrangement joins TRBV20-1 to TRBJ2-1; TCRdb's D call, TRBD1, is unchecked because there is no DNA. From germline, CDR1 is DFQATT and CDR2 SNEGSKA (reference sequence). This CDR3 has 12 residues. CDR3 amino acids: CSARSGLDEQFF.

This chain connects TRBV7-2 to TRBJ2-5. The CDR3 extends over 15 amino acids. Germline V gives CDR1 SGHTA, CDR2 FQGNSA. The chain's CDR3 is CASSLRPSSYETQYF.

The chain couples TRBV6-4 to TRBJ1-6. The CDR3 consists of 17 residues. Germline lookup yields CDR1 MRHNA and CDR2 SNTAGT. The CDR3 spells CASSDSSGGSYNSPLHF.

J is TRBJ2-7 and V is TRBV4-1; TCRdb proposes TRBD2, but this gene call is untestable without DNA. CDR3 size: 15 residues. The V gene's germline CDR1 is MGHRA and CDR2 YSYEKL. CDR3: CASSLRAVSSYEQYF.

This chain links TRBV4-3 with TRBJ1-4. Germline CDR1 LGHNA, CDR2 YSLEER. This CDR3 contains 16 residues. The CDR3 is CASSQDRGIANEKLFF.

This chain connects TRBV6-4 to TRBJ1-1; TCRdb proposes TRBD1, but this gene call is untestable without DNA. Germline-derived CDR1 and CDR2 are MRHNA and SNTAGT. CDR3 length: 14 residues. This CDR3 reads CASSADARGAEAFF.

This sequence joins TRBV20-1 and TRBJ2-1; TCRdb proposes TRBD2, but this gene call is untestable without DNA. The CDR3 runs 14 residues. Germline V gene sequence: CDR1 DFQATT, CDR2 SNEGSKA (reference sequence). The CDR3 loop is CGGEGHDSYNEQFF.

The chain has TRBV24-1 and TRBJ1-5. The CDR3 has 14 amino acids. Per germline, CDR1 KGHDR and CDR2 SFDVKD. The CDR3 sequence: CATSDFDTWEPQHF.

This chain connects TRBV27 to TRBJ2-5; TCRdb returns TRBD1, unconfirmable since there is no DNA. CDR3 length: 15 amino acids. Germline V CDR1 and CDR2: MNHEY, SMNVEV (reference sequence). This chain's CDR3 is CASRRDRANAETQYF.

The CDR3: CASSFRERSYNEQFF. This chain uses TRBV12-3 or TRBV12-4 with TRBJ2-1; the D call of TRBD1 rests on TCRdb alone, since no DNA is present to check it. The CDR3 contains 15 residues.

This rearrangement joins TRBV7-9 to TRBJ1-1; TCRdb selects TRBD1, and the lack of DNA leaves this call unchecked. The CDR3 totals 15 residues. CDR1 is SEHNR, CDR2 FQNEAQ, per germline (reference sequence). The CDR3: CASSLAPGVNTEAFF.

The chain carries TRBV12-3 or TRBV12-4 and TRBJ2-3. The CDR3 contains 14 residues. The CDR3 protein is CASSSSGITDTQYF.

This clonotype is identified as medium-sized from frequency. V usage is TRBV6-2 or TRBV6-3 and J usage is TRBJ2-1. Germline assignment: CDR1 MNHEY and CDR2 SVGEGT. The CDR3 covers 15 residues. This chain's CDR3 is CASSYYDGAYNEQFF.

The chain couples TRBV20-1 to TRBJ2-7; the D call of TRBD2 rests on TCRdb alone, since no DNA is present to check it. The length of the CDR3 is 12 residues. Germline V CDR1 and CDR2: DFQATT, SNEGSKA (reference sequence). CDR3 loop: CSASLADGEQYF.

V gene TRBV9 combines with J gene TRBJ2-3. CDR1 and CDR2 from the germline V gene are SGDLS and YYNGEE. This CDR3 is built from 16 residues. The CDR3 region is CASSVDEGAGTDTQYF.

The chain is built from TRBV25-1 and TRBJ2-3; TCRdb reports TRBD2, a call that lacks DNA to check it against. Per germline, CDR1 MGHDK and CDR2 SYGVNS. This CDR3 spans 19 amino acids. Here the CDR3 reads CASSPPSLAPRGSTDTQYF.

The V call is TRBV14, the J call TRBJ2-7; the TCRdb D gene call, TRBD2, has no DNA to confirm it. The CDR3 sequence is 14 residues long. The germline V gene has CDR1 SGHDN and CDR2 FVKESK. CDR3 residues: CASSPGLAVGAQYF.

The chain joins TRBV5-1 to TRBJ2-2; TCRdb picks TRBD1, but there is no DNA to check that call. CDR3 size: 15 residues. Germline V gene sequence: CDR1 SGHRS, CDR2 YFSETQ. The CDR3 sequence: CASSPQTGETGELFF.

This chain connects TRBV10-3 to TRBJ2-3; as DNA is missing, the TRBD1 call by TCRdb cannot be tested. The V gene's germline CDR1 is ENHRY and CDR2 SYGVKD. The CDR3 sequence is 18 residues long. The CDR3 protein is CAISAGQGAFASTDTQYF.

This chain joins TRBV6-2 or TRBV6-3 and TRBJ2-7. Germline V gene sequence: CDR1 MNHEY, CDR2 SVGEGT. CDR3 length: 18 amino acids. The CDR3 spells CASSYVLRTRSKSYEQYF.

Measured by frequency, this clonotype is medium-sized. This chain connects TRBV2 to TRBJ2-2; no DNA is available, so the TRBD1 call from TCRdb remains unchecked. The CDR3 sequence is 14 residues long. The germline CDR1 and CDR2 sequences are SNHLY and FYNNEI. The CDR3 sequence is CASRTGGNTGELFF. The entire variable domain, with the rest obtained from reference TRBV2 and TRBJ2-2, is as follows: EPEVTQTPSHQVTQMGQEVILRCVPISNHLYFYWYRQILGQKVEFLVSFYNNEISEKSEIFDDQFSVERPDGSNFTLKIRSTKLEDSAMYFCASRTGGNTGELFFGEGSRLTVL.

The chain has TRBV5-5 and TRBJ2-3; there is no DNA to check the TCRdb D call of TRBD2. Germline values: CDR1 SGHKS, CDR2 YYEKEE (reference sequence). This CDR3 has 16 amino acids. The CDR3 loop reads CASSAGLAAYTDTQYF.

This CDR3 reads CATFKGDTEAFF. This chain joins TRBV28 and TRBJ1-1; TCRdb gives TRBD1 as the D gene, but with no DNA this cannot be confirmed. The germline gives CDR1 MDHEN, CDR2 SYDVKM. The CDR3 totals 12 residues.

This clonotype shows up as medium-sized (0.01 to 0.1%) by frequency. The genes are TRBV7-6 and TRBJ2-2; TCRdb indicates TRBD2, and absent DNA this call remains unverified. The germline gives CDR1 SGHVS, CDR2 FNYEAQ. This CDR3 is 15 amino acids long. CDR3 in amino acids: CASSRRGVNTGELFF.